This TCR beta chain was sequenced during a study of OX40 agonist ivuxolimab in advanced cancers. Study at large: In three patients, partial responses were observed, one with hepatocellular carcinoma and two with cutaneous melanoma.

Findings and caveats of the study: On average, CD8+ T cells had more expanded clones than CD4+. A proportion of nonresponders additionally exhibited low normalized T-cell clonal expansion.

The ends were cut back, 4 bases at V and 2 bases at J, with 15 bases in the middle. The CDR3 consists of 15 residues. CDR1 and CDR2 (germline): LNHNV, YYDKDF (reference sequence). Measured with immunoSEQ multiplex PCR; TCRdb has only the in-frame clones, and not every one. The sample shows roughly 80,000 clones, roughly 87% of them seen only once. Concerning this clone itself: Its matching antigen is unknown.

The chain has TRBV15 and TRBJ2-7, with D perhaps being TRBD1 or TRBD2 (6 bases each). The sequences come from CD4+ or CD8+ T cells sorted from blood, collected in a trial of the OX40 agonist ivuxolimab. The source is an adult with an advanced solid tumor such as melanoma, head and neck, liver or kidney cancer. This CDR3 is CATSKGGQGPYEQYF. In nucleotides, the CDR3 is TGTGCCACCAGCAAAGGGGGGCAGGGCCCCTACGAGCAGTACTTC. Supplemented by reference TRBV15 and TRBJ2-7, the full variable domain reads DAMVIQNPRYQVTQFGKPVTLSCSQTLNHNVMYWYQQKSSQAPKLLFHYYDKDFNNEADTPDNFQSRRPNTSFCFLDIRSPGLGDTAMYLCATSKGGQGPYEQYFGPGTRLTVT.